Shown below are 30 T cell receptor beta chains from a single sample sequenced in a study of identical twins. A single record per CDR3 protein comes from TCRdb applying MiXCR to the 5' RACE reads. The sample includes fewer than 800,000 distinct CDR3 sequences, less than 9% of them seen just once. These data also formed part of another study, on yellow fever vaccine responses in identical twins.

Sequencing was done on a sample of PBMCs. The receptors originated from a woman aged 18-35 years in good health.

Only a few counts were recorded for this clonotype. This sequence joins TRBV4-1 and TRBJ2-7; 7 bases line up with TRBD1. V lost 4 bases to trimming and J lost 0 bases; unmatched junction nucleotides: 6. CDR3 length: 15 residues. The V gene's germline CDR1 is MGHRA and CDR2 YSYEKL. The CDR3 sequence: CASSRSRDSSYEQYV. The CDR3 region has the DNA TGCGCCAGCAGCCGAAGCCGGGACAGCTCCTACGAGCAGTACGTC.

This clonotype was observed at least ten times. This rearrangement joins TRBV20-1 to TRBJ1-6, with D hard to call. This CDR3 has 17 residues. Germline V gene lookup returns CDR1 DFQATT and CDR2 SNEGSKA (reference sequence). V was clipped by 0 bases and J by 5 bases, with 17 bases between them. The CDR3 bases are TGCAGTGCTAGAGAGGGGAACCTCAGAGGAGATAATTCACCCCTCCACTTT. Encoded protein: CSAREGNLRGDNSPLHF.

This clonotype was seen ten or more times. The CDR3 sequence: CASSLVQGLAEAFF. The CDR3, as DNA: TGTGCCAGCAGCCTGGTCCAGGGTTTGGCTGAAGCTTTCTTT. The V and J genes are TRBV12-3 or TRBV12-4 and TRBJ1-1; D may be TRBD1 (5 bases). The CDR3 has 14 residues. Deletions cut 6 bases from V and 6 bases from J, with 17 bases between.

This clonotype was observed many times. The chain has TRBV12-3 or TRBV12-4 and TRBJ2-7, with D hard to call. This CDR3 spans 15 amino acids. V was trimmed by 3 bases and J by 3 bases, leaving 15 bases between them. CDR3 residues: CASSLSGLVYYEQYF. CDR3 nucleotide sequence: TGTGCCAGCAGTTTGTCGGGTTTGGTCTACTACGAGCAGTACTTC.

In this sample, this clonotype turned up a few times. V gene TRBV6-1 combines with J gene TRBJ2-2; 9 positions match TRBD1. The CDR3 runs to 16 residues. Germline V gives CDR1 MNHNS, CDR2 SASEGT. J gave up 9 bases and V 4 bases, and 12 bases lay outside the gene matches. The DNA for the CDR3 is TGTGCCAGCAGTGCGGGGACAGGGTTTAGCGGCTGGGAGCTGTTTTTT. Translating gives CASSAGTGFSGWELFF.

CDR3 sequence (DNA): TGTGCCAGCTCACCTGCGGGGGATCAGGGCGTATGGAACACTGAAGCTTTCTTT. Translating it yields CASSPAGDQGVWNTEAFF. The gene calls are TRBV18 and TRBJ1-1; a weak D match, TRBD1 (5 bases). The CDR3 runs to 18 residues. Between the trimmed V and J ends, which lost 3 bases and 1 base, there was a span of 21 bases. Germline loops: CDR1 KGHSH, CDR2 LQKENI.

This clonotype was picked up many times. This chain connects TRBV2 to TRBJ2-7, with D perhaps matching TRBD1 (6 bases). This CDR3 contains 15 residues. The V and J ends lost 6 bases and 1 base respectively, with 16 bases between them. CDR1 is SNHLY, CDR2 FYNNEI, per germline. The CDR3 region is CASRMEQGPSYEQYF. CDR3 DNA: TGTGCCAGCAGAATGGAACAGGGCCCTTCCTACGAGCAGTACTTC.

This clonotype was detected ten times or more. The chain uses TRBV5-1 and TRBJ2-1, with no clear D. CDR1 and CDR2 (germline): SGHRS, YFSETQ. The germline V and J ends were trimmed by 1 base and 1 base, with 21 bases remaining between them. The CDR3 has 19 amino acids. CDR3 nucleotide sequence: TGCGCCAGCAGCTTGAATGGGGTGGAAGACTGGGTTTCCTACAATGAGCAGTTCTTC. Amino acids: CASSLNGVEDWVSYNEQFF.

J is TRBJ2-2 and V is TRBV20-1; no definite D call. V lost 7 bases and J lost 2, with 8 bases in between. Germline CDR1 and CDR2: DFQATT and SNEGSKA (reference sequence). This CDR3 is built from 12 residues. CDR3 sequence (DNA): TGCAGTGTGCCAGCCAACACCGGGGAGCTGTTTTTT. Translated: CSVPANTGELFF.

This clonotype appeared many times. CDR3 sequence reads: CASSNRDYQETQYF. The CDR3 region has the DNA TGTGCCAGCAGCAACCGGGACTACCAAGAGACCCAGTACTTC. The V and J genes are TRBV21-1 and TRBJ2-5; TRBD1 was called by the table and not checked on the DNA. TRBV21-1 represents a pseudogene. The length of the CDR3 is 14 residues.

This clonotype was observed at least ten times. The J gene is TRBJ1-2, the V gene TRBV28; D unclear. The length of the CDR3 is 18 residues. CDR1 MDHEN and CDR2 SYDVKM come from the germline V gene. Trimming removed 5 bases from V and 0 bases from J, with 22 bases in between. The CDR3 here is CASSQLRREVPANYGYTF. CDR3 bases: TGTGCCAGCAGTCAGCTCAGGAGAGAGGTACCCGCTAACTATGGCTACACCTTC.

This clonotype was seen ten or more times. The chain couples TRBV12-3 or TRBV12-4 to TRBJ2-2; perhaps TRBD2 as D (6 bases). This CDR3 has 17 residues. V shed 4 bases and J shed 1 base, with 16 bases lying between them. The CDR3 loop is CASSWGELVLNTGELFF. The DNA of the CDR3 is TGTGCCAGCAGTTGGGGGGAATTGGTACTGAACACCGGGGAGCTGTTTTTT.

At least ten counts were recorded for this clonotype. The V and J genes are TRBV14 and TRBJ1-6; TRBD1 agrees at 7 bases. The CDR3 contains 15 residues. V lost 5 bases to trimming and J lost 4 bases; unmatched junction nucleotides: 5. CDR1 and CDR2 (germline): SGHDN, FVKESK. In DNA, the CDR3 is TGTGCCAGCAGCACGCCGGGACAGTATAATTCACCCCTCCACTTT. Translating gives CASSTPGQYNSPLHF.

The chain joins TRBV5-1 to TRBJ2-2, with TRBD2 as a possible D gene (5 bases). The CDR3 runs 17 residues. Germline CDR1 SGHRS, CDR2 YFSETQ. V lost 0 bases and J lost 0, with 12 bases in between. CDR3 in DNA: TGCGCCAGCAGCTTGGGCGCTGGGGAGCCGAACACCGGGGAGCTGTTTTTT. Translation gives CASSLGAGEPNTGELFF.

At least ten counts were recorded for this clonotype. The rearrangement links TRBV3-1 to TRBJ2-7; TRBD1 is a possible D gene (5 bases). The germline gives CDR1 LGHDT, CDR2 YNNKEL (reference sequence). V gave up 4 bases and J gave up 0 bases, with 19 bases separating them. The CDR3 totals 17 residues. This CDR3 is CASSPYVSSQASYEQYF. CDR3 DNA: TGTGCCAGCAGCCCCTACGTCTCCTCACAGGCCTCCTACGAGCAGTACTTC.

This clonotype was seen at least ten times. This chain joins TRBV12-3 or TRBV12-4 and TRBJ2-7, with D possibly being TRBD1 (5 bases). CDR3 length: 15 residues. V dropped 1 base and J dropped 6 bases, with 16 bases sitting between them. This CDR3 is CASSLVSTGSFEQYV. For the CDR3, the DNA is TGTGCCAGCAGTTTAGTATCCACAGGATCGTTCGAGCAGTACGTC.

This clonotype showed up many times. This chain connects TRBV5-1 to TRBJ1-3; 7 nucleotides agree with TRBD1. CDR3 length: 17 amino acids. The germline V gene has CDR1 SGHRS and CDR2 YFSETQ. The junction had 12 bases not matched to a gene; V was cut back by 4 bases and J by 2 bases. The CDR3 here is CASSRGQEFSTGNTIYF. The CDR3, as DNA: TGCGCCAGCAGCAGAGGACAGGAATTCTCTACTGGAAACACCATATATTTT.

This clonotype has at least ten counts. The rearrangement uses TRBV11-2 and TRBJ2-7, with D perhaps matching TRBD1 (5 bases). Trimming left V 1 base short and J 13 bases short, with 11 bases between. The CDR3 contains 11 residues. Germline CDR1 is SGHAT and CDR2 is FQNNGV. Here the CDR3 reads CASSLATGLYF. The CDR3 coding sequence is TGTGCCAGCAGCTTAGCTACAGGATTATACTTC.

The chain combines TRBV4-2 with TRBJ2-1; TRBD2 agrees at 8 bases. V was clipped by 0 bases and J by 7 bases; unmatched bases: 8. Germline V lookup: CDR1 LGHNA, CDR2 YNFKEQ. The CDR3 totals 16 residues. CDR3 region: CASSQDWPSGQNEQFF. CDR3 DNA sequence: TGTGCCAGCAGCCAAGATTGGCCTAGCGGGCAAAATGAGCAGTTCTTC.

This clonotype has more than one count but fewer than ten. This chain uses TRBV7-2 with TRBJ2-1; no firm D call. V dropped 0 bases and J dropped 4 bases, with 13 bases sitting between them. The CDR3 spans 16 residues. In germline, CDR1 is SGHTA, CDR2 FQGNSA. For the CDR3, the DNA is TGTGCCAGCAGCTTAGCACTGGATCGCGGTTACAATGAGCAGTTCTTC. Translating gives CASSLALDRGYNEQFF.

A note on this clonotype: A read error may explain this, as a much larger clone is one base away. V is TRBV2 and J is TRBJ2-7; TRBD1 is a possible D gene (5 bases). CDR1 SNHLY and CDR2 FYNNEI come from the germline V gene. This CDR3 region has 14 residues. CDR3 protein: CARSEDKAFGEQYV. CDR3 nucleotides: TGTGCCAGAAGTGAGGACAAGGCCTTCGGAGAGCAGTACGTC.

This clonotype was picked up many times. V is TRBV7-9 and J is TRBJ1-4; 9 nucleotides align to TRBD1. The CDR3 covers 14 residues. Per the germline V gene, CDR1 is SEHNR and CDR2 is FQNEAQ (reference sequence). Trimming cost V 3 bases and J 6 bases; bases outside gene matches: 2. The CDR3 loop reads CASSLDRGYEKLFF. CDR3 DNA: TGTGCCAGCAGCTTGGACAGGGGCTATGAAAAACTGTTTTTT.

This sequence joins TRBV14 and TRBJ2-6; D is ambiguous. CDR1 is SGHDN and CDR2 is FVKESK in the germline V gene. V lost 6 bases and J 5 bases, leaving 20 bases between the germline ends. This CDR3 comprises 17 residues. In nucleotides, the CDR3 is TGTGCCAGCAGTCCTTTCTCTAAGCTCTACTGGGCCAACGTCCTGACTTTC. Translated, it gives CASSPFSKLYWANVLTF.

J is TRBJ2-7 and V is TRBV21-1; the table's D call TRBD1 went unverified against the DNA. TRBV21-1 has pseudogene status. The CDR3 has 15 residues. The CDR3 nucleotides read TGTGCCAGCAGCATGTCCGACAGGGGCCTGGGCGAGCAGTACGTC. Residues: CASSMSDRGLGEQYV.

This clonotype was counted a few times. V and J are TRBV12-3 or TRBV12-4 and TRBJ1-3, with D unclear. This CDR3 contains 13 residues. Trimming removed 6 bases from V and 4 bases from J, with 10 bases in between. CDR3 bases: TGTGCCAGCAGCCTGCATATGGGAAACACCATATATTTT. Translated: CASSLHMGNTIYF.

The gene calls are TRBV16 and TRBJ1-6, with D unclear. The length of the CDR3 is 13 residues. Trimming shortened V by 0 bases and J by 9 bases, and 6 bases separated the two germline ends. Germline V gives CDR1 KGHSY, CDR2 FQNENV. CDR3 residues: CASSQSTASPLHF. In DNA, the CDR3 is TGTGCCAGCAGCCAATCCACAGCTTCACCCCTCCACTTT. Variable domain in full (rest from reference TRBV16 and TRBJ1-6): GEEVAQTPKHLVRGEGQKAKLYCAPIKGHSYVFWYQQVLKNEFKFLISFQNENVFDETGMPKERFSAKCLPNSPCSLEIQATKLEDSAVYFCASSQSTASPLHFGNGTRLTVT.

The chain employs TRBV28 and TRBJ2-7; 7 bases agree with TRBD1. This CDR3 is built from 13 residues. V lost 2 bases to trimming and J lost 3 bases; unmatched junction nucleotides: 1. The V gene's germline CDR1 is MDHEN and CDR2 SYDVKM. CDR3 in amino acids: CASSLTGDYEQYV. DNA for the CDR3: TGTGCCAGCAGTTTAACAGGGGACTACGAGCAGTACGTC.

This clonotype was observed many times. The chain joins TRBV5-1 to TRBJ2-3; D possibly corresponds to TRBD1 (6 bases). The CDR3 runs 12 residues. Germline V gene lookup returns CDR1 SGHRS and CDR2 YFSETQ. Trimming shortened V by 5 bases and J by 5 bases, and 9 bases separated the two germline ends. CDR3 sequence reads: CASSSQGDTQYF. The CDR3 coding sequence is TGCGCCAGCAGTTCACAGGGAGATACGCAGTATTTT.

The chain uses TRBV20-1 and TRBJ1-5; possibly TRBD1 for D (6 bases). Looked up from germline, CDR1 is DFQATT and CDR2 is SNEGSKA (reference sequence). This CDR3 region has 16 residues. Deletions cut 3 bases from V and 2 bases from J, with 17 bases between. The CDR3 bases are TGCAGTGCTAGTTATGGGGGGGCCCCCGGCAATCAGCCCCAGCATTTT. It translates to CSASYGGAPGNQPQHF.

The rearrangement links TRBV6-5 to TRBJ2-3; D gene uncertain. The CDR3 is made up of 14 amino acids. CDR1 MNHEY and CDR2 SVGAGI come from the germline V gene. V was pared by 0 bases and J by 2 bases, with 6 bases between. CDR3 coding DNA: TGTGCCAGCAGTTACTCTGGCAACACAGATACGCAGTATTTT. Translated: CASSYSGNTDTQYF.